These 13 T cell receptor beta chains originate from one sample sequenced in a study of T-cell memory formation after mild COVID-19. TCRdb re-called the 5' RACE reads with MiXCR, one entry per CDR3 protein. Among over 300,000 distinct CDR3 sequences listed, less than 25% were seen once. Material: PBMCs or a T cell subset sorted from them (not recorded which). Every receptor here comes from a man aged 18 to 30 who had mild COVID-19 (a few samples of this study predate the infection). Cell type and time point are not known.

CDR3 residues: CASSLWGSGETQYF. CDR3 DNA: TGTGCCAGCAGTTTATGGGGTTCTGGGGAGACCCAGTACTTC. This chain connects TRBV12-3 or TRBV12-4 to TRBJ2-5; D call uncertain. The CDR3 length is 14 residues. Trimming pared 2 bases from V and 5 bases from J, leaving 12 bases between.

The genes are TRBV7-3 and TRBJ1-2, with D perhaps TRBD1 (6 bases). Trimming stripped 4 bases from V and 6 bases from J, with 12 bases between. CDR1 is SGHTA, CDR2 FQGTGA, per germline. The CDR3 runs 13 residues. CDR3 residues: CASSSIGGDGYTF. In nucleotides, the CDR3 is TGTGCCAGCAGCTCCATCGGGGGCGATGGCTACACCTTC. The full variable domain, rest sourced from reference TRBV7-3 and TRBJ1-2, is GAGVSQTPSNKVTEKGKYVELRCDPISGHTALYWYRQSLGQGPEFLIYFQGTGAADDSGLPNDRFFAVRPEGSVSTLKIQRTERGDSAVYLCASSSIGGDGYTFGSGTRLTVV.

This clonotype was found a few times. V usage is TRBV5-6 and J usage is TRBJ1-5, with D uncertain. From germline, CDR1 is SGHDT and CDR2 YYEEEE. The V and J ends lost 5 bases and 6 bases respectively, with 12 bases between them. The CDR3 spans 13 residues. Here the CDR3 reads CASSSRHGQPQHF. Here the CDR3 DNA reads TGTGCCAGCAGTTCGAGACACGGTCAGCCCCAGCATTTT.

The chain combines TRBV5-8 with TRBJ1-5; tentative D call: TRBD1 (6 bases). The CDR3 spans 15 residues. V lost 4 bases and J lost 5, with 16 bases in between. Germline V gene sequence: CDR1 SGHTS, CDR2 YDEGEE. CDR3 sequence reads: CASSRTGNEDQPQHF. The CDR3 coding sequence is TGTGCCAGCAGCCGAACAGGGAATGAGGATCAGCCCCAGCATTTT.

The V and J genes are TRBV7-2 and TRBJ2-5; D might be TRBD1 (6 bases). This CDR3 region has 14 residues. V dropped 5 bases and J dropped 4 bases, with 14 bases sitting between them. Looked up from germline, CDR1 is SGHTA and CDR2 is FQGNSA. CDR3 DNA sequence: TGTGCCAGCAGCCTAAACAGGGTCCGAGAGACCCAGTACTTC. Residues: CASSLNRVRETQYF.

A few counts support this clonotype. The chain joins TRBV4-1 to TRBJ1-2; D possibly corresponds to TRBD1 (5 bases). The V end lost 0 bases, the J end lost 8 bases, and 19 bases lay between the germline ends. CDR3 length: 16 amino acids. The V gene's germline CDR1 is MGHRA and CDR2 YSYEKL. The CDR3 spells CASSQDVGPRLRGYTF. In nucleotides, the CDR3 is TGCGCCAGCAGCCAAGATGTGGGGCCCCGGCTGCGGGGCTACACCTTC.

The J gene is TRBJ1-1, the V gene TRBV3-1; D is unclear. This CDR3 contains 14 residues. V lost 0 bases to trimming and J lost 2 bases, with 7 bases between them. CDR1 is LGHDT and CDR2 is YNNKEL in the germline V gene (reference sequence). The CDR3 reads CASSQDSDNTEAFF. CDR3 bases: TGTGCCAGCAGCCAAGATTCCGATAACACTGAAGCTTTCTTT.

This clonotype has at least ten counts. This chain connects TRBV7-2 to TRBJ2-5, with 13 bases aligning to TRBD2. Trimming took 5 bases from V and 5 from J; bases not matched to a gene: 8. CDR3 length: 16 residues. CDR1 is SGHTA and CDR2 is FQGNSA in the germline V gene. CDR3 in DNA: TGTGCCAGCAGCCGAAGTGAGGGACTAGCGGGGGAGACCCAGTACTTC. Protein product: CASSRSEGLAGETQYF.

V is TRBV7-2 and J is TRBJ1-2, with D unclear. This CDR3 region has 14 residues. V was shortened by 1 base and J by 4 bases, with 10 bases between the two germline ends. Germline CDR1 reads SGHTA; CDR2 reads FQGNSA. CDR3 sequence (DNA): TGTGCCAGCAGCTTAGGGAGGATCCTCTATGGCTACACCTTC. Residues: CASSLGRILYGYTF.

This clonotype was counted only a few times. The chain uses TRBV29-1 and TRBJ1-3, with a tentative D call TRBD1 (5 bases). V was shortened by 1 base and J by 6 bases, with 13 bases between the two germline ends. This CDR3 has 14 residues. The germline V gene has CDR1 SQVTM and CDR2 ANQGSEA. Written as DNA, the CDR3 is TGCAGCGTTGAAGGTCGGGGGGAGGAAAACACCATATATTTT. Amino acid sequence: CSVEGRGEENTIYF.

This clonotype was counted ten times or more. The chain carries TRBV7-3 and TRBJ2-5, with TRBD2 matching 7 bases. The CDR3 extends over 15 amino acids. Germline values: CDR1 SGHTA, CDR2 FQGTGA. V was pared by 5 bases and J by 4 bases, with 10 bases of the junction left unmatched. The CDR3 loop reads CASSRREGSRETQYF. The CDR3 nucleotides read TGTGCCAGCAGCCGTAGGGAGGGTTCGAGAGAGACCCAGTACTTC.

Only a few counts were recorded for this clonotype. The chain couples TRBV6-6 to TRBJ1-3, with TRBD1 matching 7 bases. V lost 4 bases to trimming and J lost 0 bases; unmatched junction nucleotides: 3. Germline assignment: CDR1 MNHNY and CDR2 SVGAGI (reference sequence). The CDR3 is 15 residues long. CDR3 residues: CASSLGQNSGNTIYF. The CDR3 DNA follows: TGTGCCAGCAGTTTGGGACAGAACTCTGGAAACACCATATATTTT.

Written as DNA, the CDR3 is TGTGCCAGCAGCCCAACTGGGAGGTGGGGGAGCACAGATACGCAGTATTTT. Translation gives CASSPTGRWGSTDTQYF. V usage is TRBV14 and J usage is TRBJ2-3; D is possibly TRBD2 (6 bases). V lost 4 bases and J lost 0, with 17 bases in between. The CDR3 is made up of 17 amino acids. CDR1 and CDR2 from the germline V gene are SGHDN and FVKESK. The variable domain in full, completed from reference TRBV14 and TRBJ2-3, reads EAGVTQFPSHSVIEKGQTVTLRCDPISGHDNLYWYRRVMGKEIKFLLHFVKESKQDESGMPNNRFLAERTGGTYSTLKVQPAELEDSGVYFCASSPTGRWGSTDTQYFGPGTRLTVL.